This paragraph covers one TCR beta chain sequence. What antigen it recognizes has not been identified. Per-base qualities were not stored, and no clone one base away is much larger. This specimen includes other DNA sequences encoding the same CDR3. The sample is drawn from a study of blood T cell repertoires in COVID-19 (dated by TCRdb to the early 2020s). About the study as a whole: Collaborator samples came from the United States, Italy and Spain and covered acute and convalescent phases of COVID-19. Where HLA class I and class II types were available, the types were taken from metadata supplied by the sample provider, not from assay-based typing. The samples were drawn from the first 160 participants of the ongoing ImmuneRACE study and from 1,254 subjects provided by 6 global collaborators. Subjects who had been exposed to COVID-19, were actively infected with it, or had recovered from it provided the deeply sampled blood TCRbeta repertoires that made up the dataset. The sample metadata nearly always contained a de-identified subject ID, COVID-19 status, age in years and sex. The prospective study material was composed of cDNA or gDNA derived from T cells, B-cell-depleted T cells, or PBMCs. The repertoires were made available in a free public database intended to serve as a resource for research on the immune response to SARS-CoV-2. General findings and caveats noted by the study authors: The quantity of clinical and demographic metadata differed by source and by participant and was supplied without curation.

Whole blood was collected in K2EDTA tubes by collaborating institutions according to the institutions' own protocols. For TCRbeta analysis, collaborators shipped samples as frozen whole blood, isolated PBMCs, or DNA extracted from either of those sample types. For CDR1 and CDR2, the germline V gene (reference sequence) lists MNHEY and SMNVEV. The V end loses 5 bases and the J end loses 0 bases, and a stretch of 18 bases separates them. The CDR3 goes from the cysteine to the phenylalanine over 17 residues. The read is trimmed to its CDR3 DNA, 51 bases read in frame from base 1. The immunoSEQ Assay, a bias-controlled multiplex PCR, was used to amplify TCRbeta CDR3 regions from genomic DNA. As for the authors' bioinformatics: Within the assay, amplification of reference gene primers was used to estimate how many nucleated cells each sample contained. Sequence reads were collapsed and filtered to measure the absolute abundance of every unique TCRbeta CDR3 rearrangement. Productive Simpson clonality was computed per sample as the square root of Simpson's diversity index over productive rearrangements. TCRdb took this table from immuneACCESS and kept in-frame rearrangements with V and J called. Such tables lack part of the clones; where checked against another copy, unresolved V genes explain under half of the gap, and the rest is unexplained. The V and J calls and clone size are taken from that table; D and trimming were inferred from the DNA. The sample records tens of thousands of clones, about nine tenths of which are singletons. Together, the top ten hold more than 13% of the sample.

The origin of this receptor is a man between 60 and 75 years old with active COVID-19. The V and J segments used are TRBV27 and TRBJ2-3; the D gene is perhaps TRBD2, on 5 matching bases. The specimen sequenced was peripheral blood. The nucleotide sequence reads as follows: TGTGCCAGCAGTGGTGGTGGGAGCCTTGATAGCACAGATACGCAGTATTTT. It encodes CASSGGGSLDSTDTQYF.